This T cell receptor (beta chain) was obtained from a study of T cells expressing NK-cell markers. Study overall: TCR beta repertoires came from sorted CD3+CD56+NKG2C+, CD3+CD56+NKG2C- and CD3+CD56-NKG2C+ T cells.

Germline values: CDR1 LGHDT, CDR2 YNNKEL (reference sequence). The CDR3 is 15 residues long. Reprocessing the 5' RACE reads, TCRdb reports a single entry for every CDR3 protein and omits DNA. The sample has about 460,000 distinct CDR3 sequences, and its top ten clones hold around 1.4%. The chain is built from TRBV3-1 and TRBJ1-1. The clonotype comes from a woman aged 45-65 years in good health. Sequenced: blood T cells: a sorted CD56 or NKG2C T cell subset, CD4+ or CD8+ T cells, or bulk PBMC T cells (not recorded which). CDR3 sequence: CASSQVGSMNTEAFF.